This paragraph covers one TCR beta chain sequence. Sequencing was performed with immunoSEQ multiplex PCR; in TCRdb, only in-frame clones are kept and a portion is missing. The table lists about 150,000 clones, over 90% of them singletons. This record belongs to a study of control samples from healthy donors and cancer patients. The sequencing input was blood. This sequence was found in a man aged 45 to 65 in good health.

The CDR3 DNA reads TGCGCCAGCAGCTCCGGGTCACTAGGGGAAGCTTTCTTT. This encodes CASSSGSLGEAFF. V gene TRBV5-1 combines with J gene TRBJ1-1; D ambiguous. Per germline, CDR1 SGHRS and CDR2 YFSETQ. The CDR3 loop spans 13 amino acids. Trimming took off 3 bases at V and 8 bases at J, with 14 bases between the two ends.